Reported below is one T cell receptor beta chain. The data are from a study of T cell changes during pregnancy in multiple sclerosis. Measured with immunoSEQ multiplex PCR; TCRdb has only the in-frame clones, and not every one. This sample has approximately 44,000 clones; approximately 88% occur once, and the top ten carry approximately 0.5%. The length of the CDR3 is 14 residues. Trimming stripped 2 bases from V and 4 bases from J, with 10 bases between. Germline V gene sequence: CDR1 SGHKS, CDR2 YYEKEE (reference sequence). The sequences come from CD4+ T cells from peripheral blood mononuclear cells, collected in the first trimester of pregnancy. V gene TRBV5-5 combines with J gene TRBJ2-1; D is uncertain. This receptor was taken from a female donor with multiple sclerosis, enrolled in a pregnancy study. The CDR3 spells CASSFMGDYNEQFF. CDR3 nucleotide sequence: TGTGCCAGCAGCTTTATGGGCGATTACAATGAGCAGTTCTTC.